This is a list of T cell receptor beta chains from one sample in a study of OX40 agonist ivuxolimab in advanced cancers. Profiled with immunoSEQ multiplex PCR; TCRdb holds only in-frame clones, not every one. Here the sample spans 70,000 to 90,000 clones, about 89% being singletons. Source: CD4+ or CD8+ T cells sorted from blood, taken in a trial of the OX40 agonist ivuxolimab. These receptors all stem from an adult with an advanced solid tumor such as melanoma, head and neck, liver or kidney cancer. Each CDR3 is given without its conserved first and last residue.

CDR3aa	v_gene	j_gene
ASSTVNRGRNTGELF	TRBV27	TRBJ2-2
AWSVTSGRRTTYEQY	TRBV30	TRBJ2-7
ATRGGDTYEQY	TRBV2	TRBJ2-7
ASSSAGGRSNQPQH	TRBV27	TRBJ1-5
ASNWKCEQY	TRBV19	TRBJ2-7
ASSLSGYLTEAF	TRBV27	TRBJ1-1
ASSSLGSGNYGYT	TRBV5-1	TRBJ1-2
ASSEGQDTDTQY	TRBV6-4	TRBJ2-3
ASSLWREGTGELF	TRBV7-3	TRBJ2-2
ASSLGVGHTYEQY	TRBV5-4	TRBJ2-7
ASSYFGGAYEQY	TRBV6-5	TRBJ2-7
ASSLTGVRVETQY	TRBV5-1	TRBJ2-5
ASSLEGTQPYNEQF	TRBV11-3	TRBJ2-1
ASSDPGLAGYEQY	TRBV10-2	TRBJ2-7
ASSPIGEAEQF	TRBV7-9	TRBJ2-1
AINRQMNTEAF	TRBV10-3	TRBJ1-1
ASSFGTTGEQY	TRBV11-3	TRBJ2-7
ASMGGDYEQY	TRBV19	TRBJ2-7
ASSLGSGGYNEQF	TRBV7-2	TRBJ2-1
ASSQETAVLF	TRBV7-2	TRBJ2-1
ASSTEDEKLF	TRBV7-9	TRBJ1-4
ASSFRDFSGNTIY	TRBV7-8	TRBJ1-3
ASSPPFRVTRNSGANVLT	TRBV27	TRBJ2-6
ASSGRGSRMDTQY	TRBV27	TRBJ2-3
ASSVAGGRDEQY	TRBV9	TRBJ2-7
ASSVTGTGSEEQF	TRBV6-5	TRBJ2-1
ASSLPLGIAGQETQY	TRBV7-9	TRBJ2-5
ASSQDPGRSSGANVLT	TRBV4-1	TRBJ2-6
ASSPRRMVYEQY	TRBV19	NA
ASSIAGGDTEAF	TRBV6-5	TRBJ1-1
ASSPRDQVTDTQY	TRBV5-4	TRBJ2-3
AWSLAGGPGEQY	TRBV30	TRBJ2-7
ASSVGYEQGLGETQY	TRBV9	TRBJ2-5
ASSLDVYEQY	TRBV11-2	TRBJ2-7
ASRGLISGNTDTQY	TRBV5-6	TRBJ2-3
ASSFGTPENEQY	TRBV7-9	TRBJ2-7
ASSQSTGGLSLF	TRBV4-1	TRBJ2-1
ASSFWDHALPYEQY	TRBV25-1	TRBJ2-7
AWSVRETQY	TRBV30	TRBJ2-5
ASSEGPGGTYSYEQY	TRBV2	NA